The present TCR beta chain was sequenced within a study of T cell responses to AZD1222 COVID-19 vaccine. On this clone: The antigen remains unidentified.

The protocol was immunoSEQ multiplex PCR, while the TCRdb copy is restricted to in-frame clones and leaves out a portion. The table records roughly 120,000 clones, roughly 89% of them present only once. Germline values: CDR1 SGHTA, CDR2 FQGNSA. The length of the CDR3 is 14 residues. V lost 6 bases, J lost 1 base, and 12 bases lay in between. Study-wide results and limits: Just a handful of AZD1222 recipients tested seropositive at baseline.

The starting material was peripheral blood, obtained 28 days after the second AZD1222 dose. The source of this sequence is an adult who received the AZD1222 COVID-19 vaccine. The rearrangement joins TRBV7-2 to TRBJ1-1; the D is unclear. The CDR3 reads CASRLWAANTEAFF. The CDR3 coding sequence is TGTGCCAGCAGGCTGTGGGCTGCGAACACTGAAGCTTTCTTT. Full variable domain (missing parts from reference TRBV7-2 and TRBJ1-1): GAGVSQSPSNKVTEKGKDVELRCDPISGHTALYWYRQSLGQGLEFLIYFQGNSAPDKSGLPSDRFSAERTGGSVSTLTIQRTQQEDSAVYLCASRLWAANTEAFFGQGTRLTVV.